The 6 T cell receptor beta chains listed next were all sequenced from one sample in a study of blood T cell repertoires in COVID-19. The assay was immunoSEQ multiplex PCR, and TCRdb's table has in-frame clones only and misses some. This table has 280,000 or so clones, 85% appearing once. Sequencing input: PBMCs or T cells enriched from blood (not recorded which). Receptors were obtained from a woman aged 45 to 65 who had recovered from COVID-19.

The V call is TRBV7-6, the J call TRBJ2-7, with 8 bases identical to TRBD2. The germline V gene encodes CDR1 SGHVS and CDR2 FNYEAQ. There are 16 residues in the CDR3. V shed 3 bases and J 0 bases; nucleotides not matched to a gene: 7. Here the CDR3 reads CASSFMTSESSYEQYF. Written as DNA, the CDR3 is TGTGCCAGCAGCTTTATGACTAGCGAGAGCTCCTACGAGCAGTACTTC.

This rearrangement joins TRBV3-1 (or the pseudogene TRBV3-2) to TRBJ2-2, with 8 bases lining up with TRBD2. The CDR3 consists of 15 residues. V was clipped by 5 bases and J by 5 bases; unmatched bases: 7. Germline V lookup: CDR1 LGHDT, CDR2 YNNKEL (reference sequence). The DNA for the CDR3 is TGTGCCAGCAGCTCACGCGGGGGGAGTACCGGGGAGCTGTTTTTT. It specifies CASSSRGGSTGELFF.

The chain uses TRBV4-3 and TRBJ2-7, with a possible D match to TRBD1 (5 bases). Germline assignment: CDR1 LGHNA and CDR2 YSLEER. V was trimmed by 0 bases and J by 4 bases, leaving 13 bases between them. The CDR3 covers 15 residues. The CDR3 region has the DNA TGCGCCAGCAGCCAAGAGACAGACTTGGGGTACGAGCAGTACTTC. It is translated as CASSQETDLGYEQYF.

The CDR3 DNA reads TGTGCCAGCAGCGTAGATCTCCCTGGCGGGAGTTCTACAGATACGCAGTATTTT. It is translated as CASSVDLPGGSSTDTQYF. The rearrangement joins TRBV9 to TRBJ2-3; 7 bases match TRBD2. Germline loops: CDR1 SGDLS, CDR2 YYNGEE. The CDR3 runs 18 residues. V was clipped by 0 bases and J by 3 bases; unmatched bases: 13.

Written as DNA, the CDR3 is TGTGCCAGCAGTTTGGTGGCCAGGTTGGATGAAAAACTGTTTTTT. The encoded protein is CASSLVARLDEKLFF. The chain joins TRBV28 to TRBJ1-4, with D unresolved. V lost 3 bases and J 6 bases, leaving 14 bases between the germline ends. Germline assignment: CDR1 MDHEN and CDR2 SYDVKM. This CDR3 is 15 amino acids long.

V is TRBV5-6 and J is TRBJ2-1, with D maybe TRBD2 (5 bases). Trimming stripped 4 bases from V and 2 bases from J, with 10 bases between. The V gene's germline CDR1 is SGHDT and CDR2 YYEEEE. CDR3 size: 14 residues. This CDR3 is CASSHSRAYNEQFF. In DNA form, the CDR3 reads TGTGCCAGCAGCCACTCGAGGGCCTACAATGAGCAGTTCTTC.